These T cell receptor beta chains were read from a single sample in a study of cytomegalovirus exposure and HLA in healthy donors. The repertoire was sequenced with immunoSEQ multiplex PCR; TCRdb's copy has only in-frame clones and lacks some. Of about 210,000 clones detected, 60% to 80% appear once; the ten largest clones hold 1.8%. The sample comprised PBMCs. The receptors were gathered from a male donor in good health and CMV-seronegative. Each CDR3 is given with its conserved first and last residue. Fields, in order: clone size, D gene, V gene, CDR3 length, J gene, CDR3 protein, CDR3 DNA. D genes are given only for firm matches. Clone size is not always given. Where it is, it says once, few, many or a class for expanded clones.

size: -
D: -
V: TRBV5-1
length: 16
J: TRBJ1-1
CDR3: CASSLGVVGGGTEAFF
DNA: TGCGCCAGCAGCTTGGGGGTGGTGGGGGGGGGCACTGAAGCTTTCTTT

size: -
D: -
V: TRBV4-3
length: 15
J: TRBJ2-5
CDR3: CASSQDGLEEETQYF
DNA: TGCGCCAGCAGCCAAGATGGTCTCGAGGAAGAGACCCAGTACTTC

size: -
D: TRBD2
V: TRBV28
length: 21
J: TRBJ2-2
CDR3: CASSLRQGRNRASGRTGELFF
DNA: TGTGCCAGCAGTTTACGGCAGGGACGGAACCGGGCTAGCGGGAGAACCGGGGAGCTGTTTTTT

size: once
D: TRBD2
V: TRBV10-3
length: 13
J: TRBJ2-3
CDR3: CAGASGSRDTQYF
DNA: TGTGCCGGGGCTAGCGGGTCCCGGGATACGCAGTATTTT

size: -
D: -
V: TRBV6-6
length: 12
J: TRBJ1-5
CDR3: CASSYPGEGRYF
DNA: TGTGCCAGCAGTTACCCAGGGGAGGGACGGTATTTT

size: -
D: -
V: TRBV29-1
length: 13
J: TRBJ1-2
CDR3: CSSDTDGDYGYTF
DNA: TGCAGCTCTGATACCGACGGGGACTATGGCTACACCTTC

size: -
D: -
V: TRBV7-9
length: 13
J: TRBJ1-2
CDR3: CASSLPGLYGYTF
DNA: TGTGCCAGCAGCTTACCAGGATTATATGGCTACACCTTC

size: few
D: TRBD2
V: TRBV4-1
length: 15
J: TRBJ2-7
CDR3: CASSQEGLAPGEQYF
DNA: TGCGCCAGCAGCCAAGAGGGACTAGCTCCCGGCGAGCAGTACTTC

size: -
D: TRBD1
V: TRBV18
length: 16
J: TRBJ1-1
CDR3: CASSPLGGTGATEAFF
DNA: TGTGCCAGCTCACCACTGGGAGGGACAGGGGCCACTGAAGCTTTCTTT

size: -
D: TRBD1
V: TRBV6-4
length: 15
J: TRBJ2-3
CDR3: CASSDQTTGRDTQYF
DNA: TGTGCCAGCAGTGACCAGACGACAGGGCGGGATACGCAGTATTTT

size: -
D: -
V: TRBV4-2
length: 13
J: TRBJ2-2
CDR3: CASSPQGNGELFF
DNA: TGTGCCAGCAGCCCCCAGGGGAACGGGGAGCTGTTTTTT

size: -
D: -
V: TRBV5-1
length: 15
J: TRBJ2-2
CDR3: CASSAREGNTGELFF
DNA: TGCGCCAGCAGCGCCCGTGAGGGGAACACCGGGGAGCTGTTTTTT

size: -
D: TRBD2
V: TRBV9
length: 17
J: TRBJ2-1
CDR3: CASSVVSGGLAGNEQFF
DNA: TGTGCCAGCAGCGTAGTAAGTGGAGGGCTAGCGGGTAATGAGCAGTTCTTC

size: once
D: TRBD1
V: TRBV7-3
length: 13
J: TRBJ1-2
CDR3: CASSSPTGGGYTF
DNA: TGTGCCAGCAGCTCACCTACAGGGGGCGGCTACACCTTC

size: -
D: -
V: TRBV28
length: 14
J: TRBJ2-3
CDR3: CASRPQANTDTQYF
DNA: TGTGCCAGCAGACCACAAGCGAACACAGATACGCAGTATTTT

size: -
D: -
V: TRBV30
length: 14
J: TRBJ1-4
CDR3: CAWSVRLSGEKLFF
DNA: TGTGCCTGGAGTGTACGGCTCAGCGGCGAAAAACTGTTTTTT

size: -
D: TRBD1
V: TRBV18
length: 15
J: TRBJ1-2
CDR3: CASSPRASDRDGYTF
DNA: TGTGCCAGCTCACCACGGGCATCGGACAGGGATGGCTACACCTTC

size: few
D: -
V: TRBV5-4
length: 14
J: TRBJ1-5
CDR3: CASSADPGGQPQHF
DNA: TGTGCCAGCAGCGCGGACCCCGGAGGCCAGCCCCAGCATTTT

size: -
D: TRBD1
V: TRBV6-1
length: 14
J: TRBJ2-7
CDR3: CACHRTGGPYEQYF
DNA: TGTGCCTGCCATCGGACAGGGGGCCCCTACGAGCAGTACTTC

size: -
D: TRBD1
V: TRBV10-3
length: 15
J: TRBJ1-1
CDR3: CAISEGTRGRGEAFF
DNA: TGTGCCATCAGTGAGGGAACCAGGGGGAGAGGGGAAGCTTTCTTT

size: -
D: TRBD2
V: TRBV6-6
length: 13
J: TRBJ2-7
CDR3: CASKSGGSDEQYF
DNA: TGTGCCAGCAAATCCGGGGGGAGTGACGAGCAGTACTTC

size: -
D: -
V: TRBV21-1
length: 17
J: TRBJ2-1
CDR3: CASSSPRTSGGTNEQFF
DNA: TGTGCCAGCAGCAGCCCTCGAACTAGCGGGGGGACGAATGAGCAGTTCTTC

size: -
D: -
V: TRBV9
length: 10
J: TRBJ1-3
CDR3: CASGGNTIYF
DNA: TGTGCCAGCGGCGGAAACACCATATATTTT

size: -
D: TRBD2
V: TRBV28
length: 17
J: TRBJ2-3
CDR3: CASSSVGLAEILDTQYF
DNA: TGTGCCAGCAGCTCCGTAGGACTAGCGGAGATTCTGGATACGCAGTATTTT

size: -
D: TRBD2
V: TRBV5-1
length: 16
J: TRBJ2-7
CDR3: CASSSSLAGSSYEQYF
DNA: TGCGCCAGCAGCTCCTCACTAGCGGGGAGCTCCTACGAGCAGTACTTC

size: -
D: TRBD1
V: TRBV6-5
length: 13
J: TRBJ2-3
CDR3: CASYRGPADTQYF
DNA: TGTGCCAGCTACAGGGGGCCGGCAGATACGCAGTATTTT

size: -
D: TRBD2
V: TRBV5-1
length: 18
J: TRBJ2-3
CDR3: CASSSGLAGGLGTDTQYF
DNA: TGCGCCAGCAGCTCGGGACTAGCGGGGGGGTTGGGCACAGATACGCAGTATTTT

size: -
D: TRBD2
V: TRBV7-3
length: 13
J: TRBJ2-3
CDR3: CASSRDYRDTQYF
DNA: TGTGCCAGCAGCCGGGACTATCGAGATACGCAGTATTTT

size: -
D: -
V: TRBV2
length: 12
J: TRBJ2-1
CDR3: CAVPEADNEQFF
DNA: TGTGCCGTCCCCGAGGCAGACAATGAGCAGTTCTTC

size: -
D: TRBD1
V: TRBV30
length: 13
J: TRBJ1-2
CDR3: CAWSIGTGAGYTF
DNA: TGTGCCTGGAGTATAGGGACAGGGGCTGGCTACACCTTC

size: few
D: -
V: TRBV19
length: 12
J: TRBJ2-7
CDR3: CASSFQGREQYF
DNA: TGTGCCAGTAGTTTCCAGGGAAGGGAGCAGTACTTC

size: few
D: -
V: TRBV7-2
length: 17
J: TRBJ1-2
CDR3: CASSLYPPGQGLYGYTF
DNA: TGTGCCAGCAGCTTATATCCCCCTGGTCAGGGGCTCTATGGCTACACCTTC

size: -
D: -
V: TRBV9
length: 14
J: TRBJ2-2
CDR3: CASSVAGMAGELFF
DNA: TGTGCCAGCAGCGTAGCAGGGATGGCCGGGGAGCTGTTTTTT

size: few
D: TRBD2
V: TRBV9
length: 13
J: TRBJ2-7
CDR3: CASSSRGAYEQYF
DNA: TGTGCCAGCAGCTCCCGGGGGGCCTACGAGCAGTACTTC

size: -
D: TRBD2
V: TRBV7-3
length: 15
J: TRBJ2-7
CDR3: CASSLMPGGSYEQYF
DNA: TGTGCCAGCAGCTTAATGCCGGGAGGCTCCTACGAGCAGTACTTC

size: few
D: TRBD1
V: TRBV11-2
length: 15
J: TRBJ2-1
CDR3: CASSLLGTGGNEQFF
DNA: TGTGCCAGCAGCTTGCTTGGGACAGGGGGCAATGAGCAGTTCTTC

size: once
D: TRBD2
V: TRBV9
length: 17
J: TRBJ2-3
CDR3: CASSPRTSGRNTDTQYF
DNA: TGTGCCAGCAGCCCAAGGACTAGCGGGAGGAACACAGATACGCAGTATTTT

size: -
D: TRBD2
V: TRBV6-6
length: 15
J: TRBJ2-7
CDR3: CASSPPGTSAVEQYF
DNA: TGTGCCAGCAGCCCCCCCGGGACTAGCGCCGTCGAGCAGTACTTC

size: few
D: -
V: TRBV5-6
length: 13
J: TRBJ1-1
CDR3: CASSLGGRRVAFF
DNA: TGTGCCAGCAGCTTGGGTGGCCGTCGGGTGGCTTTCTTT

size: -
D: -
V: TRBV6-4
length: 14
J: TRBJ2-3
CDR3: CASSDSLRQNTQYF
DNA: TGTGCCAGCAGTGACTCCCTCCGACAAAATACGCAGTATTTT

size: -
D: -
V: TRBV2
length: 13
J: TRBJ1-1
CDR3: CASSEALGRGAFF
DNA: TGTGCCAGCAGTGAAGCGCTTGGCAGGGGTGCTTTCTTT

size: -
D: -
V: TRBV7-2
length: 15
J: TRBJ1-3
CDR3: CASSLGPGSGNTIYF
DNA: TGTGCCAGCAGCTTAGGTCCGGGGAGTGGAAACACCATATATTTT

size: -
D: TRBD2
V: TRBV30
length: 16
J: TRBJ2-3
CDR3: CAWIRGGAGGLDTQYF
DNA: TGTGCCTGGATTCGCGGGGGAGCGGGGGGTTTGGATACGCAGTATTTT

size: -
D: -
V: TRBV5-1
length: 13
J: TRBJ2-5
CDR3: CASSLEPQETQYF
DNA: TGCGCCAGCAGCTTGGAGCCCCAAGAGACCCAGTACTTC

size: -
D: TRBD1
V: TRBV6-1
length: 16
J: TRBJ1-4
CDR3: CASIETDRVINEKLFF
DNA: TGTGCCAGCATTGAGACCGACAGGGTGATTAATGAAAAACTGTTTTTT

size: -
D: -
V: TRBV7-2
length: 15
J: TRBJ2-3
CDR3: CASSSRGTDTDTQYF
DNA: TGTGCCAGCAGCTCCCGGGGGACTGACACAGATACGCAGTATTTT